The sequence of this T cell receptor (beta chain) was determined in a study of blood T cell repertoires in COVID-19. The CDR3 extends over 14 amino acids. V was shortened by 4 bases and J by 7 bases, with 15 bases between the two germline ends. From germline, CDR1 is SGHRS and CDR2 YFSETQ. Authors' methods: Estimates of nucleated cell counts were drawn from the amplification of reference gene primers. This table comes from immunoSEQ multiplex PCR, and its TCRdb copy is limited to in-frame clones, with some not included. V and J calls and clone size are copied from that table; D and trimming were computed from the DNA. The sample lists 160,000 or so clones, around 89% occurring once.

The chain has TRBV5-1 and TRBJ2-1, with a tentative D call TRBD2 (6 bases). The sequence derives from a woman in her thirties or forties with acute or convalescent COVID-19. Specimen: peripheral blood. CDR3 sequence reads: CASSASGLRNEQFF. In DNA form, the CDR3 reads TGCGCCAGCAGCGCGAGCGGGCTGCGGAATGAGCAGTTCTTC. Supplemented by reference TRBV5-1 and TRBJ2-1, the full variable domain reads KAGVTQTPRYLIKTRGQQVTLSCSPISGHRSVSWYQQTPGQGLQFLFEYFSETQRNKGNFPGRFSGRQFSNSRSEMNVSTLELGDSALYLCASSASGLRNEQFFGPGTRLTVL.